Listed below are T cell receptor beta chains from one sample, sequenced in a study of graft-versus-host responses after intestinal transplantation. The assay was immunoSEQ multiplex PCR, and TCRdb's table has in-frame clones only and misses some. This table has 90,000 to 150,000 clones, about 95% appearing once. No cognate antigen is known for these TCRs. This material consisted of unstimulated CD8+ T cells sorted from spleen or lymph node cells, taken before intestinal transplant. Source of these receptors: a human donor who received an intestinal transplant. The CDR3 runs from the conserved cysteine through the conserved F or W. A D gene is named only where the DNA matches it firmly. Rows may omit the clone size; those that give it use once, few, many or a size class.

d_gene: NA
v_gene: TRBV28
abundance: NA
j_gene: TRBJ1-5
CDR3nt: TGTGCCAGCATACAGGGACGACAGCCCCAGCATTTT
CDR3aa: CASIQGRQPQHF

d_gene: NA
v_gene: TRBV28
abundance: NA
j_gene: TRBJ1-1
CDR3nt: TGTGCCAGCAGTTTTCGGGGGAGCTTCATGAACACTGAAGCTTTCTTT
CDR3aa: CASSFRGSFMNTEAFF

d_gene: NA
v_gene: TRBV15
abundance: NA
j_gene: TRBJ2-2
CDR3nt: TGTGCCACCAGCAGGGAACATGCAGGGCCCAACACCGGGGAGCTGTTTTTT
CDR3aa: CATSREHAGPNTGELFF

d_gene: NA
v_gene: TRBV19
abundance: once
j_gene: TRBJ2-5
CDR3nt: TGTGCCAGTAGTATTCAGTGGTTAGCCCAAGAGACCCAGTACTTC
CDR3aa: CASSIQWLAQETQYF

d_gene: NA
v_gene: TRBV7-6
abundance: NA
j_gene: TRBJ1-4
CDR3nt: TGTGCCAGCAGCACAGCCCAGGGATATGAAAAACTGTTTTTT
CDR3aa: CASSTAQGYEKLFF

d_gene: NA
v_gene: TRBV5-1
abundance: NA
j_gene: TRBJ1-1
CDR3nt: TGCGCCAGCAGCTTGGCCCAGACGGGGATTAACACTGAAGCTTTCTTT
CDR3aa: CASSLAQTGINTEAFF

d_gene: TRBD2
v_gene: TRBV28
abundance: NA
j_gene: TRBJ2-7
CDR3nt: TGTGCCAGCAGTTTTAGCGGGAGGGTCTACGAGCAGTACTTC
CDR3aa: CASSFSGRVYEQYF

d_gene: TRBD2
v_gene: TRBV4-2
abundance: NA
j_gene: TRBJ2-5
CDR3nt: TGTGCCAGCAGCCAGGACTTCACTAGCGGGGAGACCCAGTACTTC
CDR3aa: CASSQDFTSGETQYF

d_gene: NA
v_gene: TRBV5-4
abundance: NA
j_gene: TRBJ1-4
CDR3nt: TGTGCCAGCAGCCGGGGGACGGAGATTAATGAAAAACTGTTTTTT
CDR3aa: CASSRGTEINEKLFF

d_gene: NA
v_gene: TRBV6-5
abundance: once
j_gene: TRBJ1-5
CDR3nt: TGTGCCAGCAGTTACGGGGCAGGGCTTGAGCCCCAGCATTTT
CDR3aa: CASSYGAGLEPQHF

d_gene: NA
v_gene: TRBV15
abundance: NA
j_gene: TRBJ2-7
CDR3nt: TGTGCCACCAGCAGAGGAGGGGGTGAAGGCTACGAGCAGTACTTC
CDR3aa: CATSRGGGEGYEQYF

d_gene: TRBD2
v_gene: TRBV7-2
abundance: NA
j_gene: TRBJ2-1
CDR3nt: TGTGCCAGCAGCTTATTGTTAGCGGGAAACAATGAGCAGTTCTTC
CDR3aa: CASSLLLAGNNEQFF

d_gene: TRBD1
v_gene: TRBV7-9
abundance: NA
j_gene: TRBJ1-3
CDR3nt: TGTGCCAGCAGCTTAGTAGGGACAGGCTCTGGAAACACCATATATTTT
CDR3aa: CASSLVGTGSGNTIYF

d_gene: NA
v_gene: TRBV5-6
abundance: NA
j_gene: TRBJ1-2
CDR3nt: TGTGCCAGCAGCTTGGGGACAGCGGGGGGCTACACCTTC
CDR3aa: CASSLGTAGGYTF

d_gene: NA
v_gene: TRBV23-1
abundance: NA
j_gene: TRBJ1-3
CDR3nt: TGCGCCAGCAGTCGGAGGATAAGGTCTGGAAACACCATATATTTT
CDR3aa: CASSRRIRSGNTIYF

d_gene: NA
v_gene: TRBV2
abundance: NA
j_gene: TRBJ1-5
CDR3nt: TGTGCCAGCAGTGAAGACAGGAGGCAGCCCCAGCATTTT
CDR3aa: CASSEDRRQPQHF

d_gene: NA
v_gene: TRBV27
abundance: NA
j_gene: TRBJ2-7
CDR3nt: TGTGCCAGCAGCGGGCTTGAGGGTCGTAGGGAGCAGTACTTC
CDR3aa: CASSGLEGRREQYF

d_gene: NA
v_gene: TRBV5-1
abundance: NA
j_gene: TRBJ2-7
CDR3nt: TGCGCCAGCAGCACCAAGCTGTCCTCATACGAGCAGTACTTC
CDR3aa: CASSTKLSSYEQYF

d_gene: NA
v_gene: TRBV27
abundance: NA
j_gene: TRBJ1-6
CDR3nt: TGTGCCAGCAGGGACTCACAGGGCTGGGGTTCACCCCTCCACTTT
CDR3aa: CASRDSQGWGSPLHF

d_gene: TRBD2
v_gene: TRBV19
abundance: NA
j_gene: TRBJ2-5
CDR3nt: TGTGCCAGTAGTTTCTTCGGGACTAATCAAGAGACCCAGTACTTC
CDR3aa: CASSFFGTNQETQYF

d_gene: TRBD2
v_gene: TRBV19
abundance: once
j_gene: TRBJ2-7
CDR3nt: TGTGCCAGTAGTATAGGGGGGGGATACGAGCAGTACTTC
CDR3aa: CASSIGGGYEQYF

d_gene: NA
v_gene: TRBV29-1
abundance: NA
j_gene: TRBJ2-3
CDR3nt: TGCAGCGTTGGCTCCCGGAGCGGCTACAAAGATACGCAGTATTTT
CDR3aa: CSVGSRSGYKDTQYF

d_gene: TRBD1
v_gene: TRBV7-3
abundance: once
j_gene: TRBJ2-2
CDR3nt: TGTGCCAGCAGCTTGACAGGGGGGAGCACCGGGGAGCTGTTTTTT
CDR3aa: CASSLTGGSTGELFF

d_gene: NA
v_gene: TRBV21-1
abundance: NA
j_gene: TRBJ1-1
CDR3nt: TGTGCCAGCAGCGGACCTTCCGGGACAGGGAGGACAGAAGCTTTCTTT
CDR3aa: CASSGPSGTGRTEAFF

d_gene: NA
v_gene: TRBV29-1
abundance: NA
j_gene: TRBJ1-1
CDR3nt: TGCAGCGTTGGGTGGGAAATGGTGGGAGAAGCTTTCTTT
CDR3aa: CSVGWEMVGEAFF

d_gene: NA
v_gene: TRBV11-2
abundance: NA
j_gene: TRBJ2-7
CDR3nt: TGTGCCAGCAGCCCGGAGGGTAGGGCCTACGAGCAGTACTTC
CDR3aa: CASSPEGRAYEQYF

d_gene: NA
v_gene: TRBV27
abundance: NA
j_gene: TRBJ2-3
CDR3nt: TGTGCCAGCAGTTATGGCACAGATACGCAGTATTTT
CDR3aa: CASSYGTDTQYF

d_gene: NA
v_gene: TRBV28
abundance: NA
j_gene: TRBJ1-1
CDR3nt: TGTGCCAGCAGTTTTCCCTTTGACGGTAGCTGGGGCACTGAAGCTTTCTTT
CDR3aa: CASSFPFDGSWGTEAFF

d_gene: TRBD1
v_gene: TRBV28
abundance: NA
j_gene: TRBJ2-7
CDR3nt: TGTGCCAGCAGTTTAGGAGGGACAGGGGCCCGCTACGAGCAGTACTTC
CDR3aa: CASSLGGTGARYEQYF

d_gene: NA
v_gene: TRBV19
abundance: NA
j_gene: TRBJ2-1
CDR3nt: TGTGCCAGTAGGTTGAGTAGCACCTACAATGAGCAGTTCTTC
CDR3aa: CASRLSSTYNEQFF

d_gene: TRBD2
v_gene: TRBV5-1
abundance: NA
j_gene: TRBJ2-5
CDR3nt: TGCGCCAGCTGCGGACTAGCGGGAGAAGAGACCCAGTACTTC
CDR3aa: CASCGLAGEETQYF

d_gene: TRBD1
v_gene: TRBV5-8
abundance: NA
j_gene: TRBJ2-7
CDR3nt: TGTGCCAGCAGCTTGTCCGGGACAGGGGTATACGAGCAGTACTTC
CDR3aa: CASSLSGTGVYEQYF